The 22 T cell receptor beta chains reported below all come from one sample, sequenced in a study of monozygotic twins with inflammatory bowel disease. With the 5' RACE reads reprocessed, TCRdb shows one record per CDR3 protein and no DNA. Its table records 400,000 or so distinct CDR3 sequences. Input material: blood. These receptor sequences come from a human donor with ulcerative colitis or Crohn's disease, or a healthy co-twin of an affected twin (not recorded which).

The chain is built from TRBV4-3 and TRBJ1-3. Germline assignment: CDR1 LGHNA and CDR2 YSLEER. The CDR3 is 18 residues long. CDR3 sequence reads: CASSQAFGGFSSGNTIYF.

This CDR3 reads CASRGAGLTEAFF. V gene TRBV11-2 combines with J gene TRBJ1-1; without DNA, the TCRdb call of TRBD1 cannot be checked. The V gene's germline CDR1 is SGHAT and CDR2 FQNNGV. There are 13 residues in the CDR3.

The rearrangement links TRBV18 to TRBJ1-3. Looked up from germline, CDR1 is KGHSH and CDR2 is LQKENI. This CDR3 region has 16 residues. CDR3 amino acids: CASSPLYGKSGNTIYF.

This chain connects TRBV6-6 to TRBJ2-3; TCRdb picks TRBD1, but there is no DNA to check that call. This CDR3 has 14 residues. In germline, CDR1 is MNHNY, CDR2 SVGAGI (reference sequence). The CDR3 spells CASSPQGGIATQYF.

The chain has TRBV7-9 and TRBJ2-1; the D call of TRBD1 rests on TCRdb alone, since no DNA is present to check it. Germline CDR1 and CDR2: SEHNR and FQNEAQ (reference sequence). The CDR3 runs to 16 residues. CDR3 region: CASSPPGGHSYNEQFF.

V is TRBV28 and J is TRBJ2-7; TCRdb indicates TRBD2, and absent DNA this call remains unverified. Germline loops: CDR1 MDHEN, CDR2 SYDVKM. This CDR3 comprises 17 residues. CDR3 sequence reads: CASSHYGRGKESYEQYF.

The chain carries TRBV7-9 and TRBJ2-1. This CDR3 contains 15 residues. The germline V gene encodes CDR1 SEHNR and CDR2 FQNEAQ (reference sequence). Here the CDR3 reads CASSPSEEGSNEQFF.

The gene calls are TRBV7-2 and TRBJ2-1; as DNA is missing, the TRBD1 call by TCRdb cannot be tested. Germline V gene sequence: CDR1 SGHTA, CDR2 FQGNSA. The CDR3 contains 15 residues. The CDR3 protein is CASSPGRPSYNEQFF. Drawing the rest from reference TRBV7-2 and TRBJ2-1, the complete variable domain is GAGVSQSPSNKVTEKGKDVELRCDPISGHTALYWYRQSLGQGLEFLIYFQGNSAPDKSGLPSDRFSAERTGGSVSTLTIQRTQQEDSAVYLCASSPGRPSYNEQFFGPGTRLTVL.

The CDR3 sequence is CASSQAPSENNEQFF. V gene TRBV4-1 combines with J gene TRBJ2-1; TCRdb selects TRBD2, and the lack of DNA leaves this call unchecked. The CDR3 runs 15 residues. CDR1 and CDR2 from the germline V gene are MGHRA and YSYEKL.

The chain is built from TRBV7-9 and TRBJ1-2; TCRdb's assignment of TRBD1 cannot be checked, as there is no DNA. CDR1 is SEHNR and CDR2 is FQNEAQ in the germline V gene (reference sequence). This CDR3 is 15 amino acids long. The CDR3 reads CASSQGQTTNYGYTF.

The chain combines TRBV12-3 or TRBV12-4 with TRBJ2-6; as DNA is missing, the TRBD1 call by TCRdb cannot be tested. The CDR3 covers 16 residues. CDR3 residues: CASSSTGTTGANVLTF.

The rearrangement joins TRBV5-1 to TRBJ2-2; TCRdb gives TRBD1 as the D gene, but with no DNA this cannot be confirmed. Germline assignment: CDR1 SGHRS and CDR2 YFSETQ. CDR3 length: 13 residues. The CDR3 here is CASSSLQGGELFF. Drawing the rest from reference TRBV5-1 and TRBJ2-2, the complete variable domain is KAGVTQTPRYLIKTRGQQVTLSCSPISGHRSVSWYQQTPGQGLQFLFEYFSETQRNKGNFPGRFSGRQFSNSRSEMNVSTLELGDSALYLCASSSLQGGELFFGEGSRLTVL.

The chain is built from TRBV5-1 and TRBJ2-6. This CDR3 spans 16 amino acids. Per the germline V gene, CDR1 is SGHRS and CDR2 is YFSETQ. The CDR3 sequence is CASSVTVNSGANVLTF.

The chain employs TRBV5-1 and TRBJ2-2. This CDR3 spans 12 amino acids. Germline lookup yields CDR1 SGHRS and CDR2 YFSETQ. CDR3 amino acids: CASSQRTGELFF.

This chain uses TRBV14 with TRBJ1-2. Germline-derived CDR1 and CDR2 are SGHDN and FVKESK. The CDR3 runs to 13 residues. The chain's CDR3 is CASSQDRGYGYTF.

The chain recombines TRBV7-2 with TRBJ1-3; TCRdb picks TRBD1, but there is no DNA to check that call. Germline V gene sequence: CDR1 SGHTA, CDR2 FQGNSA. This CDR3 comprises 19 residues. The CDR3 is CASSFARTGTPFSGNTIYF.

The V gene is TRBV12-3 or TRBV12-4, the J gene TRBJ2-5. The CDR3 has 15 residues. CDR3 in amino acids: CASSSSRLYQETQYF.

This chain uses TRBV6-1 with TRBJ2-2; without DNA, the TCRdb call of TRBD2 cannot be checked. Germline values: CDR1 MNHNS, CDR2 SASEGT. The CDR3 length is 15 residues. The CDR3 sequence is CATLAGALNTGELFF.

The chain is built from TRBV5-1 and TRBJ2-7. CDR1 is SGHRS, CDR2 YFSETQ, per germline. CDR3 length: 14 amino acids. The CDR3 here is CASSFGPTTYEQYF.

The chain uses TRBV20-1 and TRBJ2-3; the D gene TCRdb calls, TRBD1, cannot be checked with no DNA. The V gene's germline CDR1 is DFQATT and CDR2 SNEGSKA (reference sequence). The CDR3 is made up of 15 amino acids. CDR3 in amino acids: CSARVPPGVTDTQYF.

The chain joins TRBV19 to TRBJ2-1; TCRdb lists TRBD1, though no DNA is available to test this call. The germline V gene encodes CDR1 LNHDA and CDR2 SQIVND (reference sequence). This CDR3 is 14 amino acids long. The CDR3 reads CASTWDRGRDEQFF. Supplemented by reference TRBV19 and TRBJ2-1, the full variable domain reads DGGITQSPKYLFRKEGQNVTLSCEQNLNHDAMYWYRQDPGQGLRLIYYSQIVNDFQKGDIAEGYSVSREKKESFPLTVTSAQKNPTAFYLCASTWDRGRDEQFFGPGTRLTVL.

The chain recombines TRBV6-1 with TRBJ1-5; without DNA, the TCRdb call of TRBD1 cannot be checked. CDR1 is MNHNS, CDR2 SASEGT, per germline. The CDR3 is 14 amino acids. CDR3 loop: CASSEWTANQPQHF.